This entry features one TCR beta chain sequence. No antigen is known for it. These data are taken from a study of cytomegalovirus exposure and HLA in healthy donors. Findings and caveats of the study: Accurate prediction of HLA-A and HLA-B alleles (for most subjects) was reportedly achieved from TCR beta sequences. For most TCR beta V segments, an earlier analysis put the productive rate at about 87% or about 30% of the time.

Primers for the PCR totalled 60 Vbeta and 13 Jbeta. Clones were sequenced by immunoSEQ multiplex PCR, and TCRdb holds only the in-frame ones, with some missing. The data hold 200,000 to 250,000 clones, with 82% observed a single time. Germline CDR1 reads SGHAT; CDR2 reads FQNNGV. Trimming removed 5 bases from V and 3 bases from J; junction bases left unmatched: 5. The CDR3 extends over 15 amino acids. Sequencing used PBMCs. V is TRBV11-2 and J is TRBJ2-3, with 10 bases identical to TRBD2. The clonotype was recovered from a woman in her 40s in good health and CMV-seropositive. For the CDR3, the DNA is TGTGCCAGCAGCCTAGGGACTAGCGTAACAGATACGCAGTATTTT. Protein: CASSLGTSVTDTQYF.